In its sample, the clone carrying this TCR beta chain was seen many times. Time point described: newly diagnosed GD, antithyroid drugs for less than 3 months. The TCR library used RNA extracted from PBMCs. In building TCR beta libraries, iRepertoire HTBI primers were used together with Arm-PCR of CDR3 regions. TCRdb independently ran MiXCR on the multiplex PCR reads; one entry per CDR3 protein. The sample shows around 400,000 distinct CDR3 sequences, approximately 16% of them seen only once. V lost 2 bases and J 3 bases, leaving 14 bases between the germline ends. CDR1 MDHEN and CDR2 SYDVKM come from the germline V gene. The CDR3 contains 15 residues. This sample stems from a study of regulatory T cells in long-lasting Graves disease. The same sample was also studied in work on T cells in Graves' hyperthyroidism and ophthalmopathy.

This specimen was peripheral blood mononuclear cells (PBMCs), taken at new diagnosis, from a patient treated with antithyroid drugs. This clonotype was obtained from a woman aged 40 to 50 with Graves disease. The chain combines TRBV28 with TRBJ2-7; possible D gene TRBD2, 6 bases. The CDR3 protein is CASSLAGKIFYEQYF. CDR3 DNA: TGTGCCAGCAGTTTAGCGGGGAAGATTTTCTACGAGCAGTACTTC.